These 10 T cell receptor beta chains share one sample of origin, sequenced in a study of blood T cell repertoires in COVID-19. Libraries were prepared by immunoSEQ multiplex PCR; TCRdb keeps only in-frame clonotypes and omits some of them. Among 54,000 or so clones, roughly four fifths were seen once, and the ten largest hold roughly 2%. The sequenced material came from peripheral blood. These receptors were taken from an older woman with acute or convalescent COVID-19.

The genes are TRBV28 and TRBJ1-5; 7 nucleotides line up with TRBD1. CDR3 length equals 16 residues. Germline CDR1 and CDR2: MDHEN and SYDVKM. Trimming took 0 bases from V and 1 from J; bases not matched to a gene: 3. The CDR3 sequence: CASSLWYRGSNQPQHF. The CDR3 bases are TGTGCCAGCAGTTTATGGTACAGGGGAAGCAATCAGCCCCAGCATTTT. Supplemented by reference TRBV28 and TRBJ1-5, the full variable domain reads DVKVTQSSRYLVKRTGEKVFLECVQDMDHENMFWYRQDPGLGLRLIYFSYDVKMKEKGDIPEGYSVSREKKERFSLILESASTNQTSMYLCASSLWYRGSNQPQHFGDGTRLSIL.

The CDR3 nucleotides read TGCGCCAGCAGCTCTCGAGGGAAGACAGGGGGCACCCTAGCTAACTATGGCTACACCTTC. The encoded protein is CASSSRGKTGGTLANYGYTF. The chain is built from TRBV5-1 and TRBJ1-2; 10 nucleotides match TRBD1. J was trimmed by 0 bases and V by 3 bases; bases with no gene match: 17. The CDR3 is 20 residues long. Germline V lookup: CDR1 SGHRS, CDR2 YFSETQ.

The chain links TRBV10-2 to TRBJ1-4; TRBD1 matches at 8 bases. CDR1 is WSHSY and CDR2 is SAAADI in the germline V gene. V lost 6 bases, J lost 4 bases, and 7 bases stayed unmatched. The CDR3 has 15 residues. This chain's CDR3 is CASRTGQGGNEKLFF. The CDR3 DNA reads as TGCGCCAGCAGAACCGGACAGGGCGGTAATGAAAAACTGTTTTTT.

The chain joins TRBV9 to TRBJ1-1; the match to TRBD1 covers 8 bases. Germline loops: CDR1 SGDLS, CDR2 YYNGEE. V dropped 4 bases and J dropped 6; count of bases not matched to a gene: 8. This CDR3 is built from 14 residues. The CDR3: CASSPQGAGAEAFF. CDR3 coding DNA: TGTGCCAGCAGCCCGCAGGGGGCCGGGGCTGAAGCTTTCTTT.

The J gene is TRBJ1-1, the V gene TRBV25-1; maybe TRBD1 (5 bases). The germline V gene has CDR1 MGHDK and CDR2 SYGVNS. Trimming stripped 6 bases from V and 5 bases from J, with 7 bases between. This CDR3 comprises 11 residues. The CDR3 DNA reads TGTGCCAGCAGGGGGGGAACTGAAGCTTTCTTT. Its protein is CASRGGTEAFF.

This chain links TRBV9 with TRBJ1-1; 7 bases are shared with TRBD1. The V gene end was trimmed by 0 bases and the J gene end by 11 bases; junction bases not matched to a gene: 10. CDR3 length equals 14 residues. Per germline, CDR1 SGDLS and CDR2 YYNGEE. CDR3 in DNA: TGTGCCAGCAGCGTAGGTGCGGAGGGGGCAGTCGCTTTCTTT. Encoded protein: CASSVGAEGAVAFF.

The chain combines TRBV27 with TRBJ1-2, with 7 nucleotides matching TRBD1. Germline CDR1 is MNHEY and CDR2 is SMNVEV (reference sequence). The V and J ends lost 5 bases and 6 bases, in that order; junction bases with no gene match: 6. This CDR3 spans 13 amino acids. CDR3 sequence: CASSPRTGNGYTF. The CDR3 DNA is TGTGCCAGCAGTCCGCGGACAGGCAATGGCTACACCTTC.

V usage is TRBV19 and J usage is TRBJ1-1; 8 bases are a match to TRBD1. The CDR3 consists of 17 residues. Germline V gene data show CDR1 as LNHDA and CDR2 as SQIVND (reference sequence). V was pared by 0 bases and J by 5 bases, with 11 bases of the junction left unmatched. In DNA, the CDR3 is TGTGCCAGTAGTATAGACACAGGGGGTCGTTCTAGAACTGAAGCTTTCTTT. Protein: CASSIDTGGRSRTEAFF.

The chain joins TRBV11-2 to TRBJ1-2, with 8 bases identical to TRBD1. This CDR3 is built from 16 residues. Per the germline V gene, CDR1 is SGHAT and CDR2 is FQNNGV. Trimming at V came to 5 bases and at J to 7 bases, leaving 15 bases not matched to a gene. CDR3 protein: CASSSQQGVNLGGYTF. The CDR3 DNA reads TGTGCCAGCAGCAGTCAACAGGGGGTAAATTTGGGTGGCTACACCTTC.

This chain joins TRBV15 and TRBJ1-5; D is unclear. CDR3 length: 17 residues. Trimming pared 0 bases from V and 2 bases from J, leaving 14 bases between. Germline V lookup: CDR1 LNHNV, CDR2 YYDKDF (reference sequence). The CDR3 sequence is CATSRDASYSGNQPQHF. The CDR3 DNA sequence: TGTGCCACCAGCAGAGATGCTTCTTATAGCGGCAATCAGCCCCAGCATTTT.